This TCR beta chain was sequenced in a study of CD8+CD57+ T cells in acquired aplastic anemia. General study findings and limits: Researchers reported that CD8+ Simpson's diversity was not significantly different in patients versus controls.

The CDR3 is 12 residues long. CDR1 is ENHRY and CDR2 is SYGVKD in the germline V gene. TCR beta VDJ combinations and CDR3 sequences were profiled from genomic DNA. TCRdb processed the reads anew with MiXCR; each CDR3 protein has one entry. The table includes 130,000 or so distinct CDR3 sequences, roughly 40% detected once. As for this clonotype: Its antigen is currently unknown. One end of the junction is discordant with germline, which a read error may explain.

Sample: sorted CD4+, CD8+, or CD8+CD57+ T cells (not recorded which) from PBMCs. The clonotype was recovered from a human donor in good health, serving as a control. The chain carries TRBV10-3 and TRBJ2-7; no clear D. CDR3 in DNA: TGTGCCAGCAGTTACTCGACCCACGAGCAGTACTTC. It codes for CASSYSTHEQYF.